This TCR beta chain appears in the sequencing data of a study of cytomegalovirus exposure and HLA in healthy donors. Study-level points and caveats: The classifier reportedly diagnosed cytomegalovirus status with high sensitivity and specificity. A subsequent analysis found that TCR clusters from the first cohort also tended to co-occur in the 120 or so validation repertoires, with under 95% of cluster scores above 0.

Remarks on this clone: Antigen: not known.

The protocol was immunoSEQ multiplex PCR, while the TCRdb copy is restricted to in-frame clones and leaves out a portion. The sample yields some 170,000 clones, 85% to 90% seen once. This receptor was identified in a woman between 25 and 40 years old in good health and CMV-seronegative. The sequenced sample was PBMCs.

This chain's CDR3 is CASSSESGLSSYNEQFF. The DNA of the CDR3 is TGTGCCAGCAGCTCTGAAAGCGGGCTAAGCTCCTACAATGAGCAGTTCTTC. The genes are TRBV7-8 and TRBJ2-1; tentative D call: TRBD2 (6 bases). Per germline, CDR1 SGHVS and CDR2 FQNEAQ. CDR3 length: 17 amino acids. V lost 4 bases and J 0 bases, leaving 16 bases between the germline ends. The full variable domain, with the rest looked up from reference TRBV7-8 and TRBJ2-1, is GAGVSQSPRYKVAKRGQDVALRCDPISGHVSLFWYQQALGQGPEFLTYFQNEAQLDKSGLPSDRFFAERPEGSVSTLKIQRTQQEDSAVYLCASSSESGLSSYNEQFFGPGTRLTVL.